This T cell receptor (beta chain) came from a study of cytomegalovirus exposure and HLA in healthy donors. V lost 6 bases, J lost 4 bases, and 10 bases lay in between. Germline CDR1 DFQATT, CDR2 SNEGSKA (reference sequence). The CDR3 sequence is 11 residues long. PCR employed 60 Vbeta and 13 Jbeta primers. The data were produced by immunoSEQ multiplex PCR, yet TCRdb's version contains in-frame clones alone and is incomplete. The sample lists 300,000 or so clones; about 83% were seen once. What was sequenced was PBMCs. The TCR sequence derives from a woman between 40 and 55 years old in good health and CMV-seropositive. The chain couples TRBV20-1 to TRBJ2-7; TRBD2 might be the D (5 bases). CDR3 in DNA: TGCAGTGCCGGGGAAGGGTACGAGCAGTACTTC. Residues: CSAGEGYEQYF.